Listed below are T cell receptor beta chains from one sample, sequenced in a study of beta chain features in type 1 diabetes. Repertoires were generated with immunoSEQ multiplex PCR, while TCRdb's copy carries only in-frame clones and drops some. The repertoire has almost 350,000 clones, approximately 10% of them found once; the top ten carry approximately 1%. The sample comprised central memory CD4+ T cells from blood. Source of these receptors: a young man with type 1 diabetes. The CDR3 runs from the conserved cysteine through the conserved F or W. Part of the rows lack a size; the others show once, few, many or a class for expanded clones.

size: few; V: TRBV9; J: TRBJ2-1; CDR3: CASSPRGLAGVNEQFF
size: NA; V: TRBV5-6; J: TRBJ1-2; CDR3: CASRTYDRERNGYTF
size: few; V: TRBV7-2; J: TRBJ2-5; CDR3: CASSSWDRGTPGQYF
size: NA; V: TRBV7-2; J: TRBJ2-1; CDR3: CASSETGTNNEQFF
size: NA; V: TRBV28; J: TRBJ1-5; CDR3: CASSLAHGPQHF
size: NA; V: TRBV7-9; J: TRBJ2-3; CDR3: CASSQTSDTNTQYF
size: few; V: TRBV20-1; J: TRBJ2-7; CDR3: CSAHRVNEQYF
size: NA; V: TRBV5-1; J: TRBJ2-1; CDR3: CASSQQGDEQFF
size: NA; V: TRBV30; J: TRBJ2-7; CDR3: CAWSAGMAYEQYF
size: NA; V: TRBV5-1; J: TRBJ1-1; CDR3: CASSFSTENTEAFF
size: NA; V: TRBV6-4; J: TRBJ2-2; CDR3: CASSDAGTRNTGELFF
size: NA; V: TRBV29-1; J: TRBJ2-3; CDR3: CSVYHFQGMSQYF
size: NA; V: TRBV7-9; J: TRBJ1-2; CDR3: CASSLRDSHYGYTF
size: few; V: TRBV29-1; J: TRBJ2-3; CDR3: CSVQANLRTDTQYF
size: NA; V: TRBV19; J: TRBJ2-2; CDR3: CASKDQANTGELFF
size: many; V: TRBV5-1; J: TRBJ1-1; CDR3: CASSPGRAGEAFF
size: few; V: TRBV2; J: TRBJ2-1; CDR3: CASSGGRARQLF
size: few; V: TRBV5-6; J: TRBJ2-3; CDR3: CASSPLLAGDTDTQYF